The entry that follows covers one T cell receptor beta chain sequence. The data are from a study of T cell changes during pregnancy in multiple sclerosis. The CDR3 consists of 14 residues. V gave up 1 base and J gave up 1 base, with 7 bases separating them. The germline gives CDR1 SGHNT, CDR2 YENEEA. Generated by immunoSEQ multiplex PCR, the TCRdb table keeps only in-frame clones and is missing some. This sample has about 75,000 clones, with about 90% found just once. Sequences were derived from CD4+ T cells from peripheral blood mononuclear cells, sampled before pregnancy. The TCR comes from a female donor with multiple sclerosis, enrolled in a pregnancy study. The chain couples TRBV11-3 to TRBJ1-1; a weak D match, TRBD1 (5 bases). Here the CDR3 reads CASSLGGANTEAFF. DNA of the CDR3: TGTGCCAGCAGCTTAGGGGGCGCGAACACTGAAGCTTTCTTT.